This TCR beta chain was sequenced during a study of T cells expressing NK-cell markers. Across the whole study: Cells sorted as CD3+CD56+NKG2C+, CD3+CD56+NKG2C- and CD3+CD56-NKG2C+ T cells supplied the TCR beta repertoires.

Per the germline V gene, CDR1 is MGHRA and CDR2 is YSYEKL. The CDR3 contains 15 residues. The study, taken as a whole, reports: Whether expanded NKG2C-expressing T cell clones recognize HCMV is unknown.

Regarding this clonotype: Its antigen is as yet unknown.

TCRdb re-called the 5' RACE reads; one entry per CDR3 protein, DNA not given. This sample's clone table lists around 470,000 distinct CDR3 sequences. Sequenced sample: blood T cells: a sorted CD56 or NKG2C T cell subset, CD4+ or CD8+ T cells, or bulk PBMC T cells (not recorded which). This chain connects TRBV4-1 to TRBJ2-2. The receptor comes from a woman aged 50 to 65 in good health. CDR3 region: CASSQESGTTGELFF.